One sample yielded the 10 T cell receptor beta chains listed below, sequenced in a study of PD-1 blockade in classical Hodgkin lymphoma. The table came from immunoSEQ multiplex PCR; TCRdb's copy has only in-frame clones and leaves some out. The sample contains some 30,000 clones, over 60% of which appear only once. Regarding time point: cycle 4 day 1 (C4D1), after 6 weeks of nivolumab. Relapses following autologous stem cell transplantation were seen in all patients, with brentuximab vedotin exposure varying. The input for sequencing was peripheral blood mononuclear cells (PBMCs), taken before the fourth cycle of nivolumab. These receptors all stem from a human donor with classical Hodgkin lymphoma.

The V and J genes are TRBV6-6 and TRBJ1-2; D is ambiguous. With 6 bases removed from V and 0 bases from J, the gap between germline ends came to 8 bases. Germline V lookup: CDR1 MNHNY, CDR2 SVGAGI (reference sequence). The CDR3 totals 13 residues. The CDR3 is CASSRETNYGYTF. DNA for the CDR3: TGTGCCAGCAGCCGGGAGACTAACTATGGCTACACCTTC.

The V call is TRBV5-8, the J call TRBJ2-3, with D possibly being TRBD2 (6 bases). Per germline, CDR1 SGHTS and CDR2 YDEGEE. V lost 2 bases and J 6 bases, leaving 22 bases between the germline ends. This CDR3 is built from 17 residues. CDR3 nucleotide sequence: TGTGCCAGCAGCTTCCTCCGGGACTCCGAGCTAGGGGATACGCAGTATTTT. This gives the protein CASSFLRDSELGDTQYF.

CDR3 sequence: CASSPALGDEQFF. As DNA, the CDR3 is TGTGCCAGCTCACCAGCTTTGGGGGATGAGCAGTTCTTC. The chain carries TRBV18 and TRBJ2-1; D is perhaps TRBD1 or TRBD2 (5 bases each). Trimming pared 2 bases from V and 8 bases from J, leaving 10 bases between. Germline CDR1 and CDR2: KGHSH and LQKENI. The CDR3 covers 13 residues. The full variable domain, its missing parts supplied by reference TRBV18 and TRBJ2-1, is NAGVMQNPRHLVRRRGQEARLRCSPMKGHSHVYWYRQLPEEGLKFMVYLQKENIIDESGMPKERFSAEFPKEGPSILRIQQVVRGDSAAYFCASSPALGDEQFFGPGTRLTVL.

The J gene is TRBJ2-3, the V gene TRBV19; 9 bases are a match to TRBD1. J gave up 2 bases and V 5 bases, and 2 bases lay outside the gene matches. The germline gives CDR1 LNHDA, CDR2 SQIVND (reference sequence). The CDR3 covers 14 residues. The CDR3 nucleotides are TGTGCCAGTAGTCTACAGGGGGCCACAGATACGCAGTATTTT. Encoded protein: CASSLQGATDTQYF.

This clone was seen a few times. In DNA form, the CDR3 reads TGTGCCAGCAGAACAGGGGGCAATAGCAATCAGCCCCAGCATTTT. This gives the protein CASRTGGNSNQPQHF. This chain connects TRBV27 to TRBJ1-5, with 9 bases fitting TRBD1. CDR1 is MNHEY, CDR2 SMNVEV, per germline (reference sequence). CDR3 length: 15 amino acids. V was pared by 6 bases and J by 0 bases, with 3 bases of the junction left unmatched.

The J gene is TRBJ2-3, the V gene TRBV4-1; 9 nucleotides align to TRBD2. The CDR3 loop spans 17 amino acids. CDR1 is MGHRA, CDR2 YSYEKL, per germline. V shed 0 bases, J shed 2 bases, and the junction held 6 bases outside the gene matches. The CDR3 sequence is CASSQDPAGGYTDTQYF. The CDR3 bases are TGCGCCAGCAGCCAAGATCCAGCGGGGGGTTACACAGATACGCAGTATTTT.

The chain links TRBV6-6 to TRBJ2-5, with D perhaps matching TRBD1 (5 bases). The V end lost 0 bases, the J end lost 11 bases, and 13 bases lay between the germline ends. Germline V gives CDR1 MNHNY, CDR2 SVGAGI (reference sequence). The CDR3 contains 13 residues. As DNA, the CDR3 is TGTGCCAGCAGTTACTCAGCATCAGGGTTTCAGTACTTC. It codes for CASSYSASGFQYF.

V gene TRBV20-1 combines with J gene TRBJ1-1; no firm D call. CDR3 length equals 11 residues. V lost 3 bases and J 2 bases, leaving 4 bases between the germline ends. Germline lookup yields CDR1 DFQATT and CDR2 SNEGSKA (reference sequence). CDR3 DNA: TGCAGTGCTAGTCCCAACACTGAAGCTTTCTTT. Translation: CSASPNTEAFF.

The rearrangement links TRBV19 to TRBJ2-1; 10 nucleotides match TRBD2. Germline CDR1 reads LNHDA; CDR2 reads SQIVND (reference sequence). The CDR3 spans 15 residues. V lost 3 bases to trimming and J lost 9 bases; unmatched junction nucleotides: 8. The CDR3 DNA follows: TGTGCCAGTAGTATTGTGGCTAGCGGGAGCGGTGAGCAGTTCTTC. Protein sequence: CASSIVASGSGEQFF.

The rearrangement joins TRBV19 to TRBJ1-5; the match to TRBD1 covers 10 bases. J gave up 0 bases and V 4 bases, and 9 bases lay outside the gene matches. The CDR3 extends over 18 amino acids. Germline V gene sequence: CDR1 LNHDA, CDR2 SQIVND (reference sequence). The CDR3 DNA follows: TGTGCCAGTAGTAAGGCCCCGACAGGGGGCTATAGCAATCAGCCCCAGCATTTT. Protein sequence: CASSKAPTGGYSNQPQHF.